The clone carrying this T cell receptor (beta chain) has a handful of counts. Profiled with immunoSEQ multiplex PCR; TCRdb holds only in-frame clones, not every one. The table has 470,000 or so clones, about 90% seen once. Enrollees, about 18 to 89 years old, lived in 24 US areas. Cohorts were assigned according to the clinical history that participants reported. This sample is drawn from a study of blood T cell repertoires in COVID-19. In the study overall: Sources were T cells, B-cell-depleted T cells, or PBMCs; the material itself was cDNA or gDNA.

V gave up 0 bases and J gave up 0 bases, with 15 bases separating them. CDR1 and CDR2 (germline): SGHTA, FQGNSA. The CDR3 extends over 18 amino acids. The sample comprised PBMCs or T cells enriched from blood (not recorded which). The sequence was collected from a woman aged 18-29 years with acute COVID-19. The V and J genes are TRBV7-2 and TRBJ2-1, with D possibly being TRBD2 (5 bases). CDR3 bases: TGTGCCAGCAGCTTAGCCCCCCGGCGGGCCAGCTCCTACAATGAGCAGTTCTTC. It is translated as CASSLAPRRASSYNEQFF.